These 20 T cell receptor beta chains were sequenced from one sample in a study of blood T cell repertoires in COVID-19. The protocol was immunoSEQ multiplex PCR, while the TCRdb copy is restricted to in-frame clones and leaves out a portion. The sample has about 48,000 clones, 75% to 90% seen once. The material sequenced was peripheral blood. The receptors shown here come from a man aged 70-80 years with acute or convalescent COVID-19.

The chain employs TRBV7-3 and TRBJ2-6; perhaps TRBD2 as D (5 bases). The CDR3 is 16 amino acids. Germline V gene lookup returns CDR1 SGHTA and CDR2 FQGTGA. The V gene lost 3 bases and the J gene lost 0 bases, with 9 bases spanning the gap. The DNA for the CDR3 is TGTGCCAGCAGCTTCCGGACTGCCTCTGGGGCCAACGTCCTGACTTTC. Protein: CASSFRTASGANVLTF.

V gene TRBV28 combines with J gene TRBJ2-1; 8 bases align to TRBD2. CDR1 MDHEN and CDR2 SYDVKM come from the germline V gene. This CDR3 spans 16 amino acids. V lost 7 bases to trimming and J lost 6 bases; unmatched junction nucleotides: 14. CDR3 sequence: CASIRYGRGSPNEQFF. In DNA, the CDR3 is TGTGCCAGCATTCGTTACGGGAGGGGGTCCCCCAATGAGCAGTTCTTC.

J is TRBJ1-2 and V is TRBV7-2; D gene ambiguous. Trimming took off 0 bases at V and 6 bases at J, with 5 bases between the two ends. In germline, CDR1 is SGHTA, CDR2 FQGNSA. The CDR3 runs 12 residues. The CDR3 reads CASSLANNGYTF. CDR3 bases: TGTGCCAGCAGCTTAGCGAACAATGGCTACACCTTC. The variable domain in full, completed from reference TRBV7-2 and TRBJ1-2, reads GAGVSQSPSNKVTEKGKDVELRCDPISGHTALYWYRQSLGQGLEFLIYFQGNSAPDKSGLPSDRFSAERTGGSVSTLTIQRTQQEDSAVYLCASSLANNGYTFGSGTRLTVV.

The chain recombines TRBV27 with TRBJ1-2; no firm D call. Trimming removed 5 bases from V and 1 base from J, with 11 bases in between. The V gene's germline CDR1 is MNHEY and CDR2 SMNVEV (reference sequence). The CDR3 runs to 14 residues. The CDR3 is CASSPWSGNYGYTF. The DNA of the CDR3 is TGTGCCAGCAGTCCGTGGTCGGGTAACTATGGCTACACCTTC.

The rearrangement joins TRBV4-3 to TRBJ1-2; D gene ambiguous. CDR1 is LGHNA, CDR2 YSLEER, per germline. The germline V and J ends were trimmed by 0 bases and 0 bases, with 2 bases remaining between them. The CDR3 consists of 13 residues. CDR3 bases: TGCGCCAGCAGCCAAGACACTAACTATGGCTACACCTTC. Protein: CASSQDTNYGYTF.

This chain uses TRBV5-5 with TRBJ1-4; no definite D call. The CDR3 is 14 amino acids. Germline V lookup: CDR1 SGHKS, CDR2 YYEKEE (reference sequence). Deletions cut 1 base from V and 5 bases from J, with 9 bases between. The CDR3 bases are TGTGCCAGCAGCTTGCCGGTCGAAAATGAAAAACTGTTTTTT. Translation: CASSLPVENEKLFF.

This rearrangement joins TRBV5-5 to TRBJ1-4; 8 bases are shared with TRBD1. The V gene end was trimmed by 0 bases and the J gene end by 4 bases; junction bases not matched to a gene: 2. The CDR3 contains 15 residues. The germline V gene encodes CDR1 SGHKS and CDR2 YYEKEE (reference sequence). CDR3 in amino acids: CASSLDRGVNEKLFF. CDR3 coding DNA: TGTGCCAGCAGCTTGGACAGGGGGGTTAATGAAAAACTGTTTTTT.

V usage is TRBV2 and J usage is TRBJ2-5; 8 bases match TRBD2. The germline gives CDR1 SNHLY, CDR2 FYNNEI. This CDR3 contains 13 residues. V was pared by 6 bases and J by 3 bases, with 3 bases of the junction left unmatched. The CDR3 DNA sequence: TGTGCCAGCAGCCGGGGGGGCGAAGAGACCCAGTACTTC. Translated: CASSRGGEETQYF.

The chain links TRBV19 to TRBJ1-5; perhaps TRBD1 as D (6 bases). This CDR3 comprises 15 residues. Trimming pared 1 base from V and 7 bases from J, leaving 14 bases between. Germline V gene data show CDR1 as LNHDA and CDR2 as SQIVND (reference sequence). CDR3 nucleotides: TGTGCCAGTAGTATAGGACAGGAGTGGGACCAGCCCCAGCATTTT. It is translated as CASSIGQEWDQPQHF. Filled out from reference TRBV19 and TRBJ1-5, the complete variable domain reads DGGITQSPKYLFRKEGQNVTLSCEQNLNHDAMYWYRQDPGQGLRLIYYSQIVNDFQKGDIAEGYSVSREKKESFPLTVTSAQKNPTAFYLCASSIGQEWDQPQHFGDGTRLSIL.

This chain links TRBV7-8 with TRBJ2-5; no clear D. V lost 7 bases and J 1 base, leaving 16 bases between the germline ends. The CDR3 extends over 15 amino acids. Looked up from germline, CDR1 is SGHVS and CDR2 is FQNEAQ. The DNA of the CDR3 is TGTGCCAGCACCCCCGACGGCGGATTCCAAGAGACCCAGTACTTC. The encoded protein is CASTPDGGFQETQYF.

V gene TRBV7-8 combines with J gene TRBJ1-5, with TRBD1 identical over 8 bases. The length of the CDR3 is 15 residues. CDR1 is SGHVS, CDR2 FQNEAQ, per germline. V dropped 4 bases and J dropped 6; count of bases not matched to a gene: 8. The CDR3 here is CASSSQGALGQPQHF. The CDR3 region has the DNA TGTGCCAGCAGCTCTCAGGGGGCGCTCGGTCAGCCCCAGCATTTT.

The rearrangement links TRBV12-3 or TRBV12-4 to TRBJ2-3; 11 positions match TRBD2. Trimming removed 11 bases from V and 5 bases from J; junction bases left unmatched: 3. This CDR3 is built from 12 residues. The CDR3 is CAGSGGEDTQYF. The CDR3 coding sequence is TGTGCCGGTAGCGGGGGGGAAGATACGCAGTATTTT.

The chain is built from TRBV18 and TRBJ2-1; no clear D gene. V was pared by 0 bases and J by 9 bases, with 12 bases between. Germline values: CDR1 KGHSH, CDR2 LQKENI. CDR3 size: 14 residues. CDR3 loop: CASSPPSARVEQFF. CDR3 sequence (DNA): TGTGCCAGCTCACCACCGTCCGCGAGAGTTGAGCAGTTCTTC.

The J gene is TRBJ2-2, the V gene TRBV5-6; maybe TRBD2 (6 bases). V lost 0 bases to trimming and J lost 5 bases, with 11 bases between them. The CDR3 runs to 15 residues. Germline values: CDR1 SGHDT, CDR2 YYEEEE. The CDR3 here is CASSLAPGRTGELFF. Here the CDR3 DNA reads TGTGCCAGCAGCTTGGCACCGGGGAGGACCGGGGAGCTGTTTTTT.

This sequence joins TRBV9 and TRBJ1-3; D perhaps matches TRBD1 (6 bases). The CDR3 extends over 16 amino acids. CDR1 is SGDLS and CDR2 is YYNGEE in the germline V gene. V was cut by 4 bases and J by 2 bases, with 16 bases left in between. CDR3 sequence reads: CASSPTPRGAGNTIYF. The CDR3 region has the DNA TGTGCCAGCAGCCCTACCCCCAGGGGCGCTGGAAACACCATATATTTT.

V and J are TRBV3-1 (or the pseudogene TRBV3-2) and TRBJ1-2; TRBD1 might be the D (5 bases). Trimming left V 2 bases short and J 5 bases short, with 12 bases between. CDR1 and CDR2 (germline): LGHDT, YNNKEL (reference sequence). The CDR3 consists of 14 residues. The CDR3 protein is CASSQMAQEYGYTF. CDR3 DNA: TGTGCCAGCAGCCAAATGGCACAGGAATATGGCTACACCTTC.

In nucleotides, the CDR3 is TGCGCCAGCAGGGCGGCGGGATGGGGACTAAGGGAGACCCAGTACTTC. Protein product: CASRAAGWGLRETQYF. The chain couples TRBV5-1 to TRBJ2-5; TRBD2 aligns across 7 bases. The CDR3 runs 16 residues. The V gene's germline CDR1 is SGHRS and CDR2 YFSETQ. The junction had 15 bases not matched to a gene; V was cut back by 5 bases and J by 5 bases.

A remark on this clone: Other DNA sequences in this specimen translate into the identical CDR3. The J gene is TRBJ2-3, the V gene TRBV7-2; the match to TRBD2 covers 7 bases. Germline CDR1 and CDR2: SGHTA and FQGNSA. The trim removed 2 bases at V and 3 bases at J, leaving 8 bases unmatched. This CDR3 contains 16 residues. CDR3 DNA: TGTGCCAGCAGCTTAAGTTCGGCGGGAGTAACAGATACGCAGTATTTT. Translated: CASSLSSAGVTDTQYF.

The V call is TRBV9, the J call TRBJ1-4, with TRBD1 identical over 7 bases. CDR1 SGDLS and CDR2 YYNGEE come from the germline V gene. V lost 0 bases and J lost 5; bases outside the gene matches: 4. This CDR3 is 15 amino acids long. Here the CDR3 reads CASSVDEDRNEKLFF. DNA of the CDR3: TGTGCCAGCAGCGTAGATGAGGACAGGAATGAAAAACTGTTTTTT.

In nucleotides, the CDR3 is TGTGCCAGCAGCCAAGGTCTAGCGGGGTCCTATGAGCAGTTCTTC. Residues: CASSQGLAGSYEQFF. The chain joins TRBV3-1 (or the pseudogene TRBV3-2) to TRBJ2-1, with 9 bases identical to TRBD2. In germline, CDR1 is LGHDT, CDR2 YNNKEL (reference sequence). The CDR3 covers 15 residues. The trim removed 1 base at V and 8 bases at J, leaving 6 bases unmatched.